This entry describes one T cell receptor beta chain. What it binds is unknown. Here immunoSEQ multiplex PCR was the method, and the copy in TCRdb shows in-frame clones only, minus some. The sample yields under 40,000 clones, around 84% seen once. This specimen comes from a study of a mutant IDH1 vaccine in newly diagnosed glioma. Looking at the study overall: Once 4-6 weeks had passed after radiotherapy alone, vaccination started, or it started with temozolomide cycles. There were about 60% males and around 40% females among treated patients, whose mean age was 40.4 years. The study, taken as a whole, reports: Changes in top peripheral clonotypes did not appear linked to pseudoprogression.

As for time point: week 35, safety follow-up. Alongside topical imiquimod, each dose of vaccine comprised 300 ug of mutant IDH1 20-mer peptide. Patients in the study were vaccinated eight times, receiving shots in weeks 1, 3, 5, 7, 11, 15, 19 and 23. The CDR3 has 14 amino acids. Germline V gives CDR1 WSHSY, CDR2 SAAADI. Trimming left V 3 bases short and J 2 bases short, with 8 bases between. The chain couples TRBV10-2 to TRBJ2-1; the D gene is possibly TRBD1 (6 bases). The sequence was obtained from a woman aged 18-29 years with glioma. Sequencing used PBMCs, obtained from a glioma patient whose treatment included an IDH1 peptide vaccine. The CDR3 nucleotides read TGCGCCAGCAGTGATGGGGGCACCTACAATGAGCAGTTCTTC. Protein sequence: CASSDGGTYNEQFF.